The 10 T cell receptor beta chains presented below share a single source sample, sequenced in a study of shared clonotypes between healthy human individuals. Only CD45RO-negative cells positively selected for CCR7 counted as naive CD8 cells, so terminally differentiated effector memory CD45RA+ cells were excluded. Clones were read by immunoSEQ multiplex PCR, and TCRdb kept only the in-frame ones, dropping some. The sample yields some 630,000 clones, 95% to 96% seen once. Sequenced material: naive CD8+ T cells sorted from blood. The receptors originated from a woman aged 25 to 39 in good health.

The CDR3 loop reads CASSMQGGYEQFF. The CDR3 nucleotides read TGTGCCAGTAGTATGCAGGGGGGGTATGAGCAGTTCTTC. This chain uses TRBV19 with TRBJ2-1, with D possibly being TRBD1 or TRBD2 (7 bases each). The length of the CDR3 is 13 residues. From germline, CDR1 is LNHDA and CDR2 SQIVND (reference sequence). V lost 3 bases, J lost 8 bases, and 11 bases lay in between.

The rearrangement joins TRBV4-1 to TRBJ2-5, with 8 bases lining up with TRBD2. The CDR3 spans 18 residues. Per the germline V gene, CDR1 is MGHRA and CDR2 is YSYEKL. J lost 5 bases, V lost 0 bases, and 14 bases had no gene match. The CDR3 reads CASSQEGSSGIPGETQYF. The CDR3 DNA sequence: TGCGCCAGCAGCCAAGAAGGGAGTAGCGGGATACCAGGGGAGACCCAGTACTTC.

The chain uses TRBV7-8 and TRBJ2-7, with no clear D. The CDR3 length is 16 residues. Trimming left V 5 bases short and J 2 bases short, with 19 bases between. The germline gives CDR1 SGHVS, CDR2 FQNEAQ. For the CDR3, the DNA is TGTGCCAGCAGCCCCCTACTGGGCCCGGATCCCTACGAGCAGTACTTC. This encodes CASSPLLGPDPYEQYF.

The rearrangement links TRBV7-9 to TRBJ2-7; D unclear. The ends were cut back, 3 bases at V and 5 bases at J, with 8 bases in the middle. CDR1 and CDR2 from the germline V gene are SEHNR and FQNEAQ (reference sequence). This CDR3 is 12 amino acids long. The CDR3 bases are TGTGCCAGCAGCTTCGCGCCAGACGAGCAGTACTTC. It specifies CASSFAPDEQYF.

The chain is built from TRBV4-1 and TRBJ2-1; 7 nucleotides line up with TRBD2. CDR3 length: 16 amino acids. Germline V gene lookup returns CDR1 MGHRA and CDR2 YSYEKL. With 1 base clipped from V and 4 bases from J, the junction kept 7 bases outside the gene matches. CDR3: CASSQASTSEYNEQFF. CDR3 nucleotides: TGCGCCAGCAGCCAAGCGAGCACTAGCGAGTACAATGAGCAGTTCTTC.

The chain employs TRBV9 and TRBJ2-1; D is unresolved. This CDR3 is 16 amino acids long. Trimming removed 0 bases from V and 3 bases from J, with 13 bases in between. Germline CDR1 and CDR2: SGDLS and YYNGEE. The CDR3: CASSVVALGYYNEQFF. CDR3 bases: TGTGCCAGCAGCGTAGTGGCGTTGGGGTACTACAATGAGCAGTTCTTC.

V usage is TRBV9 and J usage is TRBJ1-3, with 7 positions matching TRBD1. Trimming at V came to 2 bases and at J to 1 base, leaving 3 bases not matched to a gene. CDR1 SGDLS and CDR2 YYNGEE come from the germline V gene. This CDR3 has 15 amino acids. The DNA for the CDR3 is TGTGCCAGCAGCGTGACAGGGAAGTCTGGAAACACCATATATTTT. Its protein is CASSVTGKSGNTIYF.

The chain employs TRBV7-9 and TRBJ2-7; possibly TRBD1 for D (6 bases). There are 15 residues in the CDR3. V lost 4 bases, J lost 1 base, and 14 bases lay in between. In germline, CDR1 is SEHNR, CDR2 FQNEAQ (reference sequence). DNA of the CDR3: TGTGCCAGCAGCTCCCGGGACACAACTTCCTACGAGCAGTACTTC. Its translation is CASSSRDTTSYEQYF.

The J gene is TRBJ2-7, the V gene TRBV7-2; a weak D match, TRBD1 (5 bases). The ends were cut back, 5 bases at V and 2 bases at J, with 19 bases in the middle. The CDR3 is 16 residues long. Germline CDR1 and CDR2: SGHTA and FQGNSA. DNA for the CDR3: TGTGCCAGCAGCCTTGGGTTTGGACACCTACCCTACGAGCAGTACTTC. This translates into CASSLGFGHLPYEQYF.

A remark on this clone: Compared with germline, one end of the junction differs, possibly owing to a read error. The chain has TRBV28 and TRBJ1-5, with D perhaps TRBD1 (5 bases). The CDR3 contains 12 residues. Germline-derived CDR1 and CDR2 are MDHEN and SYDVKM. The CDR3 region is CASSLTTGTLGF. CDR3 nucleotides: TGTGCCAGCAGTTTAACGACCGGGACTCTGGGTTTT.